Below are 12 T cell receptor beta chains sequenced from a single sample in a study of CD8+CD57+ T cells in acquired aplastic anemia. Previously, flow cytometry had revealed CD8+CD57+ cell expansion in the patients chosen for sequencing. The TCR beta profiling, which covered VDJ combination and CDR3 sequence, was carried out using genomic DNA as the template. TCRdb analysed the reads with MiXCR anew, one entry per CDR3 protein. Of under 200,000 distinct CDR3 sequences listed, around 47% are singletons. The sample taken for sequencing was sorted CD4+, CD8+, or CD8+CD57+ T cells (not recorded which) from PBMCs. Every receptor here comes from a human donor with aplastic anemia.

This clonotype was counted many times. J is TRBJ1-1 and V is TRBV9; D is possibly TRBD1 (5 bases). Per germline, CDR1 SGDLS and CDR2 YYNGEE. Trimming took off 0 bases at V and 4 bases at J, with 10 bases between the two ends. The CDR3 is made up of 14 amino acids. DNA of the CDR3: TGTGCCAGCAGCGTAGGGGGCCAGGCCACTGAAGCTTTCTTT. Translating gives CASSVGGQATEAFF.

Points on this clonotype: The junction does not match germline at one end; this may be a read error. CDR3 sequence reads: CASSQSGTSWGYTF. The DNA for the CDR3 is TGTGCCAGCAGTCAGTCGGGGACCTCATGGGGCTACACCTTC. The chain carries TRBV10-3 and TRBJ1-2, with a tentative D call TRBD1 (5 bases). This CDR3 spans 14 amino acids. Germline V gene data show CDR1 as ENHRY and CDR2 as SYGVKD.

The rearrangement uses TRBV10-3 and TRBJ1-3; tentatively, D is TRBD1 (5 bases). The CDR3 is 16 amino acids. V lost 2 bases to trimming and J lost 2 bases, with 13 bases between them. Germline CDR1 is ENHRY and CDR2 is SYGVKD. The CDR3 coding sequence is TGTGCCATCAGTGAGGCTGAGGGGCTTACTGGAAACACCATATATTTT. It codes for CAISEAEGLTGNTIYF.

This clonotype was seen only once. The genes are TRBV7-9 and TRBJ2-7; 9 bases line up with TRBD1. The CDR3 is 16 amino acids. V shed 2 bases and J 2 bases; nucleotides not matched to a gene: 7. Germline V lookup: CDR1 SEHNR, CDR2 FQNEAQ (reference sequence). CDR3: CASSLSDRGQAYEQYF. CDR3 bases: TGTGCCAGCAGCTTATCGGACAGGGGCCAGGCCTACGAGCAGTACTTC.

This chain links TRBV5-4 with TRBJ2-7, with TRBD2 matching 7 bases. V was pared by 5 bases and J by 3 bases, with 8 bases of the junction left unmatched. This CDR3 spans 14 amino acids. CDR1 and CDR2 from the germline V gene are SGHNT and YYREEE (reference sequence). CDR3 in amino acids: CASRSNREGYEQYF. CDR3 in DNA: TGTGCCAGCAGATCAAATAGGGAGGGCTACGAGCAGTACTTC.

In the case of this clonotype: A much larger clone lies one base from this, so it may be a read error. The rearrangement links TRBV5-1 to TRBJ1-3; a weak D match, TRBD1 (6 bases). The length of the CDR3 is 16 residues. CDR1 is SGHRS, CDR2 YFSETQ, per germline. CDR3 residues: CASSLEIQGSGNAIYF. The CDR3 region has the DNA TGCGCCAGCAGCTTGGAGATACAGGGCTCTGGAAACGCCATATATTTT.

The chain joins TRBV10-3 to TRBJ1-2, with TRBD1 matching over 7 bases. This CDR3 is 14 amino acids long. The germline V gene encodes CDR1 ENHRY and CDR2 SYGVKD. The V gene end was trimmed by 4 bases and the J gene end by 2 bases; junction bases not matched to a gene: 4. The chain's CDR3 is CAISAGGKNYGYTF. As DNA, the CDR3 is TGTGCCATCAGTGCAGGGGGGAAGAACTATGGCTACACCTTC.

Concerning this clonotype: A junction end diverges from the germline sequence, so it may reflect a read error. V usage is TRBV10-3 and J usage is TRBJ2-1; 9 positions match TRBD1. Germline V gives CDR1 ENHRY, CDR2 SYGVKD. The CDR3 covers 16 residues. DNA for the CDR3: TGTGCCAGCAGTTTATGGGACAGGGTCTACACAGATACGCAGTTCTTC. This translates into CASSLWDRVYTDTQFF.

This rearrangement joins TRBV20-1 to TRBJ1-5; D is perhaps TRBD1 (6 bases). CDR3 length equals 14 residues. Germline values: CDR1 DFQATT, CDR2 SNEGSKA (reference sequence). V was cut by 5 bases and J by 6 bases, with 17 bases left in between. CDR3 region: CSAVSGAGSQPQHF. The CDR3 DNA reads TGCAGTGCTGTTTCAGGGGCGGGGAGTCAGCCCCAGCATTTT.

The chain carries TRBV10-3 and TRBJ1-2, with no clear D. The V gene lost 2 bases and the J gene lost 7 bases, with 11 bases spanning the gap. Looked up from germline, CDR1 is ENHRY and CDR2 is SYGVKD. This CDR3 has 13 amino acids. CDR3: CAISEPGRRGYTF. The CDR3 nucleotides are TGTGCCATCAGTGAGCCTGGGAGGCGTGGCTACACCTTC.

This clonotype was seen only a few times. The chain is built from TRBV30 and TRBJ2-7, with D perhaps matching TRBD2 (6 bases). The CDR3 contains 12 residues. Trimming took 2 bases from V and 5 from J, leaving 10 bases between them. Germline lookup yields CDR1 GTSNPN and CDR2 SVGIG (reference sequence). The CDR3, as DNA: TGTGCCTGGAGTTGGAGGGTCGACGAGCAGTACTTC. It codes for CAWSWRVDEQYF.

This clonotype has at least ten counts. The rearrangement links TRBV9 to TRBJ2-3, with D unclear. Trimming left V 0 bases short and J 2 bases short, with 10 bases between. The CDR3 contains 15 residues. CDR1 SGDLS and CDR2 YYNGEE come from the germline V gene. DNA of the CDR3: TGTGCCAGCAGCGTAGGGCCAGACTTCACAGATACGCAGTATTTT. This encodes CASSVGPDFTDTQYF.